These 29 T cell receptor beta chains originate from one sample sequenced in a study of spatial heterogeneity in lung cancer. TCRdb re-called the 5' RACE reads through MiXCR, storing one row per CDR3 protein. The sample carries about 25,000 distinct CDR3 sequences, 6% recorded once. As for time point: blood at routine non-recurrence follow-up after resection. From tumor, nontumor lung or frozen PBMC, whole RNA was taken unsorted for sequencing. The material was PBMCs, obtained at follow-up. The source is a male donor with early-stage non-small cell lung cancer.

This clonotype was observed at least ten times. CDR3: CASSPGGAGGGTDTQYF. CDR3 coding DNA: TGTGCCAGCAGCCCGGGTGGGGCTGGAGGAGGCACAGATACGCAGTATTTT. The chain has TRBV7-9 and TRBJ2-3; tentatively, D is TRBD1 or TRBD2 (5 bases each). Trimming shortened V by 5 bases and J by 1 base, and 19 bases separated the two germline ends. The CDR3 totals 17 residues. Per the germline V gene, CDR1 is SEHNR and CDR2 is FQNEAQ (reference sequence).

This clonotype was recorded many times. This chain links TRBV20-1 with TRBJ2-1, with D perhaps TRBD2 (6 bases). The CDR3 is 14 residues long. Per the germline V gene, CDR1 is DFQATT and CDR2 is SNEGSKA (reference sequence). V dropped 6 bases and J dropped 5 bases, with 17 bases sitting between them. CDR3 nucleotide sequence: TGCAGTGCCCCGGGGGACCCATCAAACAATGAGCAGTTCTTC. Amino acids: CSAPGDPSNNEQFF.

This clonotype was observed a few times. The chain carries TRBV7-9 and TRBJ2-7; 10 positions match TRBD2. Germline lookup yields CDR1 SEHNR and CDR2 FQNEAQ (reference sequence). With 4 bases clipped from V and 12 bases from J, the junction kept 15 bases outside the gene matches. The CDR3 is 15 residues long. The CDR3 coding sequence is TGTGCCAGCAGCTCGCCCCTTAGGCTAGCGGGAGAGGTGTACGTC. Translated, it gives CASSSPLRLAGEVYV.

Only a few counts were recorded for this clonotype. This clone may be a read error of a much larger clone one base away. The V gene is TRBV18, the J gene TRBJ2-1; D is uncertain. Trimming removed 1 base at V and 5 bases at J, with 3 bases between. In germline, CDR1 is KGHSH, CDR2 LQKENI. This CDR3 is 12 amino acids long. This CDR3 is CASSPRDNEQFF. CDR3 coding DNA: TGTGCCAGCTCACCACGGGACAATGAGCAGTTCTTC.

The chain links TRBV7-3 to TRBJ1-1, with a tentative D call TRBD1 (5 bases). This CDR3 is 14 amino acids long. Germline CDR1 reads SGHTA; CDR2 reads FQGTGA. Trimming pared 4 bases from V and 11 bases from J, leaving 20 bases between. CDR3 in amino acids: CASSSVNSPRGAFF. The DNA of the CDR3 is TGTGCCAGCAGCTCCGTTAACAGCCCCCGGGGGGCTTTCTTT.

At least ten counts were recorded for this clonotype. This chain connects TRBV20-1 to TRBJ1-2; unclear D gene. The V gene's germline CDR1 is DFQATT and CDR2 SNEGSKA (reference sequence). The CDR3 loop spans 13 amino acids. The V and J ends lost 3 bases and 4 bases respectively, with 12 bases between them. The CDR3 DNA reads as TGCAGTGCTAGTCCCGGAGATATCTATGGCTACACCTTC. This gives the protein CSASPGDIYGYTF.

This clonotype was detected ten times or more. CDR3 sequence reads: CASSQRDKSPNTEAFF. The CDR3 DNA follows: TGTGCCAGCAGCCAAAGGGACAAGTCGCCGAACACTGAAGCTTTCTTT. The chain has TRBV3-1 and TRBJ1-1; D is possibly TRBD1 (6 bases). V was clipped by 2 bases and J by 1 base, with 14 bases between them. CDR3 length: 16 residues. Germline CDR1 reads LGHDT; CDR2 reads YNNKEL (reference sequence).

This clonotype was counted between two and nine times. The rearrangement joins TRBV7-2 to TRBJ1-5, with D perhaps TRBD1 (6 bases). The CDR3 has 15 amino acids. The germline V gene has CDR1 SGHTA and CDR2 FQGNSA. Trimming took off 2 bases at V and 6 bases at J, with 14 bases between the two ends. DNA for the CDR3: TGTGCCAGCAGCTTAATAGGGGGGATCCCTCAGCCCCAGCATTTT. Translated, it gives CASSLIGGIPQPQHF.

The rearrangement joins TRBV7-8 to TRBJ1-6; no clear D gene. The germline V gene encodes CDR1 SGHVS and CDR2 FQNEAQ. This CDR3 has 17 amino acids. Trimming stripped 2 bases from V and 3 bases from J, with 14 bases between. Here the CDR3 reads CASSLRGEGLYNSPLHF. CDR3 nucleotide sequence: TGTGCCAGCAGCTTACGCGGGGAAGGGCTCTATAATTCACCCCTCCACTTT.

The chain carries TRBV24-1 and TRBJ1-1, with D perhaps matching TRBD1 (5 bases). The V gene's germline CDR1 is KGHDR and CDR2 SFDVKD. This CDR3 is 14 amino acids long. V lost 4 bases, J lost 5 bases, and 13 bases lay in between. The DNA for the CDR3 is TGTGCCACCAGTGACGGGGGGAAGGAGACTGAAGCTTTCTTT. Translated, it gives CATSDGGKETEAFF.

This sequence joins TRBV5-5 and TRBJ2-3; no reliable D call. CDR1 SGHKS and CDR2 YYEKEE come from the germline V gene (reference sequence). The V end was cut by 0 bases, the J end by 6 bases, with 5 bases between. The CDR3 sequence is 12 residues long. CDR3: CASSLALDTQYF. The CDR3 DNA reads TGTGCCAGCAGCTTGGCTTTGGATACGCAGTATTTT.

Comments on this clonotype: A much larger clonotype is one base distant, so this may be a read error. The V gene is TRBV12-3 or TRBV12-4, the J gene TRBJ1-3; D unresolved. Trimming took 3 bases from V and 8 from J, leaving 5 bases between them. This CDR3 has 11 amino acids. For the CDR3, the DNA is TGTGCCAGCAGTTTTTGTGACACCATATATTTT. Translating gives CASSFCDTIYF.

This chain connects TRBV7-6 to TRBJ2-5; D ambiguous. Trimming left V 2 bases short and J 3 bases short, with 4 bases between. Germline V lookup: CDR1 SGHVS, CDR2 FNYEAQ. The CDR3 consists of 12 residues. The CDR3 nucleotides are TGTGCCAGCAGCTTATTCGAAGAGACCCAGTACTTC. Translating it yields CASSLFEETQYF.

This clonotype occurred many times. V and J are TRBV27 and TRBJ1-1; D is unclear. This CDR3 is built from 13 residues. Between the trimmed V and J ends, which lost 6 bases and 3 bases, there was a span of 11 bases. Germline V gene data show CDR1 as MNHEY and CDR2 as SMNVEV (reference sequence). CDR3 sequence: CASRVERDTEAFF. The DNA of the CDR3 is TGTGCCAGCAGGGTCGAGAGAGACACTGAAGCTTTCTTT.

The CDR3: CASSFRGGAYNEQFF. Here the CDR3 DNA reads TGTGCCAGCAGTTTCCGCGGGGGGGCCTACAATGAGCAGTTCTTC. V is TRBV12-3 or TRBV12-4 and J is TRBJ2-1, with TRBD2 matching 9 bases. This CDR3 region has 15 residues. The V gene end was trimmed by 3 bases and the J gene end by 2 bases; junction bases not matched to a gene: 2.

The genes are TRBV12-3 or TRBV12-4 and TRBJ1-1, with TRBD1 identical over 9 bases. V lost 6 bases to trimming and J lost 4 bases; unmatched junction nucleotides: 3. This CDR3 has 13 residues. CDR3 bases: TGTGCCAGCAGAACAGGGGGCCTCACTGAAGCTTTCTTT. Its translation: CASRTGGLTEAFF.

This clonotype was seen at least ten times. V gene TRBV12-3 or TRBV12-4 combines with J gene TRBJ2-3, with D possibly TRBD2 on 6 matching bases. The CDR3 extends over 15 amino acids. Trimming left V 5 bases short and J 5 bases short, with 17 bases between. CDR3 nucleotide sequence: TGTGCCAGCAGTCCACTGACTAGAAGCGGAGATACGCAGTATTTT. This encodes CASSPLTRSGDTQYF.

This clonotype was detected many times. The chain employs TRBV6-4 and TRBJ2-2; no clear D gene. Germline values: CDR1 MRHNA, CDR2 SNTAGT. Trimming left V 5 bases short and J 5 bases short, with 12 bases between. This CDR3 comprises 14 residues. CDR3 nucleotide sequence: TGTGCCAGCAGTTCTGGGCAGCCGACCGGGGAGCTGTTTTTT. This translates into CASSSGQPTGELFF.

This clonotype was seen repeatedly, ten times or more. Here the CDR3 DNA reads TGTGCCAGCAGTGGGCAACAGGGGATAGGCACCGGGGAGCTGTTTTTT. Amino acids: CASSGQQGIGTGELFF. The V and J genes are TRBV6-1 and TRBJ2-2; TRBD1 matches at 7 bases. In germline, CDR1 is MNHNS, CDR2 SASEGT. The CDR3 is 16 residues long. Trimming removed 4 bases from V and 4 bases from J; junction bases left unmatched: 9.

V is TRBV11-2 and J is TRBJ2-7, with TRBD1 as a possible D gene (5 bases). The CDR3 consists of 15 residues. Trimming took off 1 base at V and 3 bases at J, with 13 bases between the two ends. Germline V gene data show CDR1 as SGHAT and CDR2 as FQNNGV. CDR3: CASSLGVAGYYEQYV. The CDR3 bases are TGTGCCAGCAGCTTAGGAGTCGCAGGGTACTACGAGCAGTACGTC.

The rearrangement uses TRBV6-2 or TRBV6-3 and TRBJ1-5, with 7 bases aligning to TRBD1. This CDR3 spans 15 amino acids. Unmatched junction bases numbered 13, after V lost 8 bases and J lost 6 bases. Per germline, CDR1 MNHEY and CDR2 SVGEGT. The CDR3 protein is CASAGTGALGQPQHF. The CDR3 coding sequence is TGTGCCAGCGCCGGCACAGGGGCTTTGGGTCAGCCCCAGCATTTT.

This clonotype was detected many times. The germline gene is not matched at one end of the junction; a read error may be the cause. This chain joins TRBV7-9 and TRBJ2-1; 7 bases match TRBD1. The CDR3 has 15 amino acids. In germline, CDR1 is SEHNR, CDR2 FQNEAQ (reference sequence). The CDR3 is CASSPTNPIGNRGVF. CDR3 nucleotides: TGTGCCAGCAGCCCGACAAACCCCATAGGGAACAGGGGAGTCTTC.

The table lists this clonotype with a few counts. The chain carries TRBV5-1 and TRBJ1-2, with 7 bases aligning to TRBD1. This CDR3 is 13 amino acids long. Per germline, CDR1 SGHRS and CDR2 YFSETQ. Trimming removed 4 bases from V and 11 bases from J; junction bases left unmatched: 11. In nucleotides, the CDR3 is TGCGCCAGCAGCCCGCCAGCGGCAGGGGGTTACACCTTC. Translating it yields CASSPPAAGGYTF.

This clonotype was observed a handful of times. This sequence joins TRBV6-1 and TRBJ2-5; D is perhaps TRBD2 (5 bases). This CDR3 is built from 14 residues. Germline assignment: CDR1 MNHNS and CDR2 SASEGT. V dropped 5 bases and J dropped 5 bases, with 15 bases sitting between them. CDR3 sequence (DNA): TGTGCCAGCAGTCTCCGAGGGTATTCGGAGACCCAGTACTTC. This encodes CASSLRGYSETQYF.

In this sample, this clonotype turned up many times. The V call is TRBV3-1, the J call TRBJ1-5; D unclear. V was cut by 2 bases and J by 6 bases, with 8 bases left in between. In germline, CDR1 is LGHDT, CDR2 YNNKEL (reference sequence). CDR3 length equals 13 residues. The CDR3 DNA is TGTGCCAGCAGCCAACGGTCGGGTCAGCCCCAGCATTTT. It encodes CASSQRSGQPQHF.

This clonotype came up many times. The chain combines TRBV30 with TRBJ1-2, with D perhaps TRBD1 (5 bases). Germline-derived CDR1 and CDR2 are GTSNPN and SVGIG (reference sequence). Trimming removed 2 bases at V and 8 bases at J, with 15 bases between. CDR3 size: 13 residues. The CDR3 coding sequence is TGTGCCTGGAGTCCACAGGTAGTTGAAGGCTACACCTTC. It codes for CAWSPQVVEGYTF.

This clonotype came up many times. The chain is built from TRBV7-2 and TRBJ1-1; weak D call: TRBD1 (6 bases). The CDR3 runs 15 residues. V lost 5 bases, J lost 1 base, and 14 bases lay in between. Germline values: CDR1 SGHTA, CDR2 FQGNSA. The CDR3 sequence: CASSPHGGSNTEAFF. CDR3 coding DNA: TGTGCCAGCAGCCCCCATGGGGGCTCGAACACTGAAGCTTTCTTT.

This clonotype was counted many times. The chain employs TRBV9 and TRBJ1-1, with TRBD1 as a possible D gene (6 bases). Trimming left V 3 bases short and J 7 bases short, with 16 bases between. The CDR3 totals 14 residues. The germline V gene has CDR1 SGDLS and CDR2 YYNGEE. DNA for the CDR3: TGTGCCAGCAGCGAAGGGGACACTGGAAGTGAAGCTTTCTTT. It translates to CASSEGDTGSEAFF. Combining the CDR3 with reference TRBV9 and TRBJ1-1 gives the whole variable domain DSGVTQTPKHLITATGQRVTLRCSPRSGDLSVYWYQQSLDQGLQFLIQYYNGEERAKGNILERFSAQQFPDLHSELNLSSLELGDSALYFCASSEGDTGSEAFFGQGTRLTVV.

In its sample, this clonotype was seen many times. V usage is TRBV6-2 or TRBV6-3 and J usage is TRBJ1-5; D is undetermined. V was trimmed by 7 bases and J by 0 bases, leaving 7 bases between them. The germline gives CDR1 MNHEY, CDR2 SVGEGT. This CDR3 contains 13 residues. DNA of the CDR3: TGTGCCAGCATGCAGGTTAGCAATCAGCCCCAGCATTTT. Its protein is CASMQVSNQPQHF.